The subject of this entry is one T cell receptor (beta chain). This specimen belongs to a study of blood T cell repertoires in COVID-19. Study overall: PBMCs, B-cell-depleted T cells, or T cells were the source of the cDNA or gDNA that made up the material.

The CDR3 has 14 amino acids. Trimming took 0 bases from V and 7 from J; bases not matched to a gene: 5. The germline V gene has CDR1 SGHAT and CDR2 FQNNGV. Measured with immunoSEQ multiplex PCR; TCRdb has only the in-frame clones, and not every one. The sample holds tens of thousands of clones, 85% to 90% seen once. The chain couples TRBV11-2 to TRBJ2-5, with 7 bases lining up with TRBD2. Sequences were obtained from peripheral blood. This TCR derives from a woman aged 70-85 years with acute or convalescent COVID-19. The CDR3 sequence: CASSLDRWEGTQYF. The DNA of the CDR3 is TGTGCCAGCAGCTTAGATCGGTGGGAGGGGACCCAGTACTTC.